This T cell receptor (beta chain) was retrieved from a study of blood T cells in healthy people across ages. The overall study: Template switching captured about one barcoded beta molecule per two T cells.

Study findings and constraints: In older individuals, TCR beta diversity per million T cells was lower, falling roughly linearly with age.

Primers used in a second PCR of roughly 6 to 11 cycles were a sample-barcoded 5' primer and a J-beta primer mix. Every cDNA molecule bore a tag from a template-switch adaptor containing 12 random nucleotides. TCRdb passed the 5' RACE reads through MiXCR, listing each CDR3 protein once. The sample lists about 580,000 distinct CDR3 sequences, around 48% occurring once. This clonotype was recorded a few times. Its specificity is not known. The sequencing input was blood. The TCR comes from a man older than 75 in good health.

CDR3 amino acids: CASSSAGPDPPLHF. The DNA of the CDR3 is TGTGCCAGCAGCTCCGCAGGGCCAGACCCACCCCTCCACTTT. The rearrangement links TRBV7-9 to TRBJ1-6, with D tentatively TRBD1 (5 bases). Trimming stripped 4 bases from V and 11 bases from J, with 15 bases between. The germline CDR1 and CDR2 sequences are SEHNR and FQNEAQ (reference sequence). The CDR3 is made up of 14 amino acids.